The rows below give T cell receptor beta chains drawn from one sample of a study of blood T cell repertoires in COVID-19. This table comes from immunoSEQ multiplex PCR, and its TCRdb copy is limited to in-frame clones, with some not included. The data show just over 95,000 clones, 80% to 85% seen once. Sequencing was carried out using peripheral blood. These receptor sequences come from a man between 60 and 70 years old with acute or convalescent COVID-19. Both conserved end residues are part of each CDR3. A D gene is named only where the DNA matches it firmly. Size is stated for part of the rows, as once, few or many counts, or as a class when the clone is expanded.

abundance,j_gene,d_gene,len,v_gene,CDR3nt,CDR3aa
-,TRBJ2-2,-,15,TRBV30,TGTGCCTGGAGTGTAGGAGGGGTAGAGGCCGGGGAGCTGTTTTTT,CAWSVGGVEAGELFF
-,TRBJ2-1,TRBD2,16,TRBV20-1,TGCAGTGCTAGTGCCACCGGGACTAGCGGGACCAATGAGCAGTTCTTC,CSASATGTSGTNEQFF
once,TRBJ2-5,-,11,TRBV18,TGTGCCAGCTCCAACCAAGAGACCCAGTACTTC,CASSNQETQYF
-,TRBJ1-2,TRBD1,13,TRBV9,TGTGCCAGCAGCGTCGGGGACAGGGAAGGATACACCTTC,CASSVGDREGYTF
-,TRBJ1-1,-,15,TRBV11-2,TGTGCCAGCAGCCTGCTTCGGGAGGGGACTACTGAAGCTTTCTTT,CASSLLREGTTEAFF
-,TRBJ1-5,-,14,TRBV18,TGTGCCAGCTCACCAGGTGGGCGGGGACAGCCCCAGCATTTT,CASSPGGRGQPQHF
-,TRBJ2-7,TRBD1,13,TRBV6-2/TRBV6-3,TGTGCCAGCAGTAGGGACAGGGCCTACGAGCAGTACTTC,CASSRDRAYEQYF
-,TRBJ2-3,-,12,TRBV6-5,TGTGCCAGCAGTTCCCGTTCAGATACGCAGTATTTT,CASSSRSDTQYF
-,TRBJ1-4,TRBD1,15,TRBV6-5,TGTGCCAGCAGCCCGGGACAGGGGGGCCGTGAAAAACTGTTTTTT,CASSPGQGGREKLFF
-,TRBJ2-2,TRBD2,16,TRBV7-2,TGTGCCAGCAGCATTAGCGGGATAGTCAACACCGGGGAGCTGTTTTTT,CASSISGIVNTGELFF
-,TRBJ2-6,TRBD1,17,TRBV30,TGTGCCTGGAGGAGGGACAGGGTGAAGTCTGGGGCCAACGTCCTGACTTTC,CAWRRDRVKSGANVLTF
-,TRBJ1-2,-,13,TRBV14,TGTGCCAGCAGCGATGCACGGGACTATGGCTACACCTTC,CASSDARDYGYTF
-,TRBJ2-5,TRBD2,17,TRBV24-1,TGTGCCACCAGTGATTTTAGCGGGAGGGCCTTAGGAGAGACCCAGTACTTC,CATSDFSGRALGETQYF
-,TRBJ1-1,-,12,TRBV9,TGTGCCAGCAGCGTAGAGGGGGAGGAAGCTTTCTTT,CASSVEGEEAFF
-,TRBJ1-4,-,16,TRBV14,TGTGCCAGCAGCCAAGATGTTCACGGAACTAATGAAAAACTGTTTTTT,CASSQDVHGTNEKLFF
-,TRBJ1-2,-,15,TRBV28,TGTGCCAGCAGTCTGGGCGGGCGGGGGCGAGGAGGCTACACCTTC,CASSLGGRGRGGYTF
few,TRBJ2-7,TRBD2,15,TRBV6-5,TGTGCCAGCAGCAGAACTAGCGGTTCGTCCTACGAGCAGTACTTC,CASSRTSGSSYEQYF
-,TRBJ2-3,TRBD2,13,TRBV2,TGTGCCAGCACCGGGACTAGGTCAGATACGCAGTATTTT,CASTGTRSDTQYF
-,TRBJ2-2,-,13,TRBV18,TGTGCCAGCGGAGCAGGGATCACCGGGGAGCTGTTTTTT,CASGAGITGELFF
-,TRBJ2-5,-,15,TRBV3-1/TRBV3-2,TGTGCCAGCAGCCAACTATCCCCGCTCCAAGAGACCCAGTACTTC,CASSQLSPLQETQYF
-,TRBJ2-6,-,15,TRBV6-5,TGTGCCAGCAGTTCGGGGAGCTCTGGGGCCAACGTCCTGACTTTC,CASSSGSSGANVLTF
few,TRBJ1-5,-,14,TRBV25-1,TGTGCCAGCAGTGGATCAGGGTTAGCTCAGCCCCAGCATTTT,CASSGSGLAQPQHF
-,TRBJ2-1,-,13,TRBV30,TGTGCCTCAGAGGGGGTCCCCTACAATGAGCAGTTCTTC,CASEGVPYNEQFF
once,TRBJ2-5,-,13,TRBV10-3,TGTGCCATCAGACTCAGCCCGGGGGAGACCCAGTACTTC,CAIRLSPGETQYF
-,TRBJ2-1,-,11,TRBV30,TGTGCCTGGAGTGCTTACAATGAGCAGTTCTTC,CAWSAYNEQFF
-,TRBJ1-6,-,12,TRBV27,TGTGCCTCAGGGGAGGGGAATTCACCCCTCCACTTT,CASGEGNSPLHF
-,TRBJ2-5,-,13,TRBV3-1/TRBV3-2,TGTGCCAGCAGCCAAAGAGGGAGGGAGACCCAGTACTTC,CASSQRGRETQYF
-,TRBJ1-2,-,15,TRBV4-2,TGTGCCAGCAGCCTATCACAGGCAACTTCCTATGGCTACACCTTC,CASSLSQATSYGYTF
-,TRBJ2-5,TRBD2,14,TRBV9,TGTGCCAGCAGCTCAGGACTAGCTCAGGAGACCCAGTACTTC,CASSSGLAQETQYF
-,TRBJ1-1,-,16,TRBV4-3,TGCGCCAGCAGCCAAGACTACAGGGATAGAGGCACTGAAGCTTTCTTT,CASSQDYRDRGTEAFF
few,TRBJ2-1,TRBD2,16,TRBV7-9,TGTGCCAGTAGGCTTAGGGAGAGCGGGGCACACAATGAGCAGTTCTTC,CASRLRESGAHNEQFF
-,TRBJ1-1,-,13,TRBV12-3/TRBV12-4,TGTGCCAGCAGCCCCCGGGGGGGCACTGAAGCTTTCTTT,CASSPRGGTEAFF
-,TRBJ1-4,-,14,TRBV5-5,TGTGCCAGCAGCCAGGACAGCTTTAATGAAAAACTGTTTTTT,CASSQDSFNEKLFF
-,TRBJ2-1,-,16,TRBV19,TGTGCCAGTAGTATAGGGGGGCTAGCAGGGTCGAATGAGCAGTTCTTC,CASSIGGLAGSNEQFF
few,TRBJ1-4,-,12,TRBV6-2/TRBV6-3,TGTGCCAGCAGTTACGTCCCAGAAAAACTGTTTTTT,CASSYVPEKLFF
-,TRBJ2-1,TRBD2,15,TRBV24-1,TGTGCCACCAGTGATAATAGCGGGATAGGTAATGAGCAGTTCTTC,CATSDNSGIGNEQFF
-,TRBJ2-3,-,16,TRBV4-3,TGCGCCAGCAGCCAGGAGAGGAAAGTTAGCACAGATACGCAGTATTTT,CASSQERKVSTDTQYF
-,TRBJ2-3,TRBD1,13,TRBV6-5,TGTGCCAGCAGGGACAGGCTCACAGATACGCAGTATTTT,CASRDRLTDTQYF
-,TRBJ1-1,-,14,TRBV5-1,TGCGCCAGCAGCTGGGGTGGCGGGGGGGCTGAAGCTTTCTTT,CASSWGGGGAEAFF
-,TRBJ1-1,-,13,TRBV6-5,TGTGCCAGCACATACAGGGCAAACACTGAAGCTTTCTTT,CASTYRANTEAFF
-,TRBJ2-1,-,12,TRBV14,TGTGCCAGCAGCCAAGGTAACAATGAGCAGTTCTTC,CASSQGNNEQFF
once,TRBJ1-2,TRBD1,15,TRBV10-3,TGTGCCATAGGATTCCGGGACAGGGGCGACTATGGCTACACCTTC,CAIGFRDRGDYGYTF
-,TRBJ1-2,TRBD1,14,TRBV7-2,TGTGCCAGCAGGCAGGGACAGGGGGTCTATGGCTACACCTTC,CASRQGQGVYGYTF
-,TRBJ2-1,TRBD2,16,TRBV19,TGTGCCAGTAGCGCTAGCGGGCGGCTATATTTCGGTGAGCAGTTCTTC,CASSASGRLYFGEQFF
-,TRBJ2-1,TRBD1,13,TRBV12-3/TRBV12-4,TGTGCCAGAAACGGACAGGGGGGCAATGAGCAGTTCTTC,CARNGQGGNEQFF
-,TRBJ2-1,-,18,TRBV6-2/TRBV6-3,TGTGCCAGCAGTTACCCCCTTAGACAGGCCGAAACCTACAATGAGCAGTTCTTC,CASSYPLRQAETYNEQFF
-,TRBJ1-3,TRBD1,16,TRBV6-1,TGTGCCAGCAGTGAAGTCGGACAGGCCGCTGGAAACACCATATATTTT,CASSEVGQAAGNTIYF
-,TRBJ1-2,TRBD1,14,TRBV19,TGTGCCAGTAGTACCCGACAGGGAGACTATGGCTACACCTTC,CASSTRQGDYGYTF
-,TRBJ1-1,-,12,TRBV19,TGTGCCAGTTTTCAGGGTAAAGCTGAAGCTTTCTTT,CASFQGKAEAFF
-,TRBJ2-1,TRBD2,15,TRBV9,TGTGCCAGCAGCGGACTAGCGGGAGTTGGCAATGAGCAGTTCTTC,CASSGLAGVGNEQFF
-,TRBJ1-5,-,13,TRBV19,TGTGCCAGTAGTCCCTATAGCAATCAGCCCCAGCATTTT,CASSPYSNQPQHF
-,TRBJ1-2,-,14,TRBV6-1,TGTGCCAGCAGTGAACGGAGGGAGTCCTATGGCTACACCTTC,CASSERRESYGYTF
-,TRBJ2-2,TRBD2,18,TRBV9,TGTGCCAGCAGCAGGGGACTAGCGGGAGGGCCAGACACCGGGGAGCTGTTTTTT,CASSRGLAGGPDTGELFF